One T cell receptor beta chain is described in this entry. The antigen is unknown. Unstimulated regulatory T cells (CD4+CD25+CD127-), CD4+CD25- non-regulatory cells, CD4 and CD8 cells were FACS-sorted from thawed PBMCs. The data derive from a study of Tregs in tolerant kidney transplant recipients. Whole-study results and caveats: Biological reproducibility was not directly addressed, but technical replication error appeared minimal. Findings come from small patient numbers and require larger validation.

Measured with immunoSEQ multiplex PCR; TCRdb has only the in-frame clones, and not every one. The top ten clones hold roughly 13% of a sample with approximately 16,000 clones, around 90% of them seen once. The V segment lost 5 bases and the J segment 5 bases; nucleotides outside the gene matches: 11. CDR1 is MNHEY, CDR2 SMNVEV, per germline (reference sequence). The CDR3 runs to 15 residues. The V gene is TRBV27, the J gene TRBJ1-2; TRBD1 matches 7 bases. The TCR was taken from a human donor in good health. Input material: CD8+ T cells from blood. CDR3 coding DNA: TGTGCCAGCAGTATCTCCAGGGGGAGGGTTTATGGCTACACCTTC. Amino acid sequence: CASSISRGRVYGYTF.